Below are 10 T cell receptor beta chains sequenced from a single sample in a study of CD8 T cells in ankylosing spondylitis. TCRdb re-derived calls from the 5' RACE reads in MiXCR, one entry per CDR3 protein. The sample shows 240,000 or so distinct CDR3 sequences, about 11% of them seen only once. Sequencing input: blood, either unsorted or a sorted T cell fraction (not recorded which). The source of these receptors is a male donor with ankylosing spondylitis or in good health (not recorded which).

Within the sample, this clonotype is medium-sized. The chain recombines TRBV5-1 with TRBJ2-1; TRBD2 might be the D (6 bases). Germline lookup yields CDR1 SGHRS and CDR2 YFSETQ. Trimming removed 2 bases from V and 6 bases from J, with 12 bases in between. The CDR3 sequence is 14 residues long. The CDR3 loop is CASSLGMGGNEQFF. The CDR3 bases are TGCGCCAGCAGCTTAGGTATGGGGGGCAATGAGCAGTTCTTC.

This clonotype was counted many times. This chain links TRBV20-1 with TRBJ2-1; the match to TRBD2 covers 10 bases. Looked up from germline, CDR1 is DFQATT and CDR2 is SNEGSKA (reference sequence). This CDR3 contains 15 residues. Trimming removed 4 bases from V and 0 bases from J; junction bases left unmatched: 3. In DNA form, the CDR3 reads TGCAGTGCTACACTAGCGGGAAGCTCCTACAATGAGCAGTTCTTC. It is translated as CSATLAGSSYNEQFF.

The chain employs TRBV4-2 and TRBJ2-1; either TRBD1 or TRBD2 may supply D (6 bases each). Germline V gene lookup returns CDR1 LGHNA and CDR2 YNFKEQ. The length of the CDR3 is 14 residues. V was cut by 3 bases and J by 8 bases, with 14 bases left in between. Here the CDR3 reads CASSQRGEVDEQFF. The CDR3 DNA reads TGTGCCAGCAGCCAGAGGGGGGAGGTGGATGAGCAGTTCTTC.

This clonotype was observed many times. The chain uses TRBV29-1 and TRBJ2-2; 8 bases align to TRBD1. CDR1 and CDR2 (germline): SQVTM, ANQGSEA. This CDR3 comprises 14 residues. Trimming cost V 5 bases and J 3 bases; bases outside gene matches: 5. The CDR3 here is CSVREGQDTGELFF. CDR3 DNA: TGCAGCGTTAGAGAGGGACAGGACACCGGGGAGCTGTTTTTT.

Only a few counts were recorded for this clonotype. This chain joins TRBV12-3 or TRBV12-4 and TRBJ2-7; TRBD1 agrees at 10 bases. The CDR3 runs to 17 residues. V dropped 6 bases and J dropped 9; count of bases not matched to a gene: 20. Here the CDR3 reads CASSPGFRDRGSQRQYF. CDR3 bases: TGTGCCAGCAGCCCTGGGTTCCGGGACAGGGGATCGCAGAGGCAGTACTTC.

This clonotype was found many times. The J gene is TRBJ1-1, the V gene TRBV5-6; unclear D gene. Germline CDR1 reads SGHDT; CDR2 reads YYEEEE. The CDR3 is 12 amino acids. Trimming shortened V by 1 base and J by 5 bases, and 6 bases separated the two germline ends. The CDR3 spells CASSLMVTEAFF. For the CDR3, the DNA is TGTGCCAGCAGCTTGATGGTTACTGAAGCTTTCTTT.

A few counts support this clonotype. This may arise from a read error, as a much more abundant clone is one base away. This chain uses TRBV4-2 with TRBJ2-3; D unresolved. V lost 0 bases and J 5 bases, leaving 3 bases between the germline ends. This CDR3 spans 12 amino acids. The germline CDR1 and CDR2 sequences are LGHNA and YNFKEQ. The CDR3 loop is CASSQDGDTQYF. In nucleotides, the CDR3 is TGTGCCAGCAGCCAAGATGGAGATACGCAGTATTTT.

This clonotype occurred many times. The chain employs TRBV5-1 and TRBJ1-6, with D unresolved. V lost 4 bases and J 5 bases, leaving 13 bases between the germline ends. Per germline, CDR1 SGHRS and CDR2 YFSETQ. The length of the CDR3 is 15 residues. As DNA, the CDR3 is TGCGCCAGCAGCATCAACAGCCCCGATAATTCACCCCTCCACTTT. Translation: CASSINSPDNSPLHF.

A note on this clonotype: It may be a read error: a sequence one base away is much more abundant. The CDR3 DNA sequence: TGTGCCAGCAGCTTTCTAGGGTACTTTGAGAACTATGGCTACACCTTC. Its translation: CASSFLGYFENYGYTF. The chain is built from TRBV7-9 and TRBJ1-2; D unresolved. Germline-derived CDR1 and CDR2 are SEHNR and FQNEAQ (reference sequence). V gave up 3 bases and J gave up 2 bases, with 16 bases separating them. The CDR3 length is 16 residues.

Notes on this clonotype: It is likely a read error, because the conserved phenylalanine at the end of the CDR3 is missing. The chain uses TRBV28 and TRBJ1-2; D ambiguous. The CDR3 runs 15 residues. Germline CDR1 is MDHEN and CDR2 is SYDVKM. V was clipped by 5 bases and J by 6 bases, with 19 bases between them. CDR3 nucleotides: TGTGCCAGCAGTCGATTGCTTATGCCTATTGATGGCTACACCTTA. Translated, it gives CASSRLLMPIDGYTL.